The 30 T cell receptor beta chains reported below all come from one sample, sequenced in a study of T cell changes during pregnancy in multiple sclerosis (dated by TCRdb to about 2019). The library was produced with the immunoSEQ multiplex PCR assay. TCRdb re-hosts the immuneACCESS table, in-frame sequences only. Its copies lack some clones; in the studies checked, an unresolved V gene accounts for under half of them, and the cause for the rest is not known. A total of just under 85,000 clones appear in this sample, 90% to 95% of them only once. The ten largest account for around 2.3% of the sample. This specimen consisted of peripheral blood, obtained in the first trimester of pregnancy. These receptors were taken from a female donor with multiple sclerosis, enrolled in a pregnancy study.

The chain has TRBV5-1 and TRBJ2-7; D gene uncertain. The CDR3 contains 11 residues. Germline V gives CDR1 SGHRS, CDR2 YFSETQ. Trimming cost V 0 bases and J 4 bases, with 2 bases left between them. CDR3 sequence reads: CASSLAYEQYF. As DNA, the CDR3 is TGCGCCAGCAGCTTGGCATACGAGCAGTACTTC.

The rearrangement links TRBV19 to TRBJ2-3; 15 bases match TRBD2. Trimming at V came to 10 bases and at J to 5 bases, leaving 10 bases not matched to a gene. The CDR3 is made up of 16 amino acids. The germline gives CDR1 LNHDA, CDR2 SQIVND (reference sequence). The CDR3 sequence is CATVGGLAGGGDTQYF. The CDR3, as DNA: TGTGCCACAGTAGGAGGACTAGCGGGAGGGGGAGATACGCAGTATTTT.

This clone was picked up one time. The CDR3 spells CASFDPGGMTGELFF. The CDR3 DNA reads as TGTGCCAGCTTCGACCCGGGAGGAATGACCGGGGAGCTGTTTTTT. The genes are TRBV7-2 and TRBJ2-2; 7 bases match TRBD2. CDR3 size: 15 residues. Losses at the gene ends were 8 bases for V and 5 bases for J; bases not matched to a gene: 11. Germline assignment: CDR1 SGHTA and CDR2 FQGNSA.

The chain recombines TRBV7-7 with TRBJ2-3, with TRBD2 matching over 9 bases. The CDR3 consists of 16 residues. Germline V gene sequence: CDR1 SSHAT, CDR2 FNYEAQ (reference sequence). V shed 1 base and J 1 base; nucleotides not matched to a gene: 3. The CDR3 is CASSLVASGGTDTQYF. The CDR3 DNA sequence: TGTGCCAGCAGCTTAGTCGCTAGCGGGGGCACAGATACGCAGTATTTT.

V and J are TRBV5-1 and TRBJ1-6; 8 nucleotides align to TRBD1. With 0 bases clipped from V and 9 bases from J, the junction kept 17 bases outside the gene matches. This CDR3 is 19 amino acids long. Germline-derived CDR1 and CDR2 are SGHRS and YFSETQ. In DNA form, the CDR3 reads TGCGCCAGCAGCTTGGCCGGCCTTTCGCTAGGGACAGGCGTTTCACCCCTCCACTTT. Translating gives CASSLAGLSLGTGVSPLHF.

The V and J genes are TRBV18 and TRBJ2-3; a weak D match, TRBD2 (6 bases). The CDR3 is 15 residues long. V shed 5 bases and J shed 1 base, with 13 bases lying between them. The V gene's germline CDR1 is KGHSH and CDR2 LQKENI. This CDR3 reads CASSDRPSGTDTQYF. CDR3 DNA sequence: TGTGCCAGCTCAGATCGGCCTAGCGGCACAGATACGCAGTATTTT.

The chain is built from TRBV5-1 and TRBJ1-2, with 7 nucleotides matching TRBD1. Germline V gene sequence: CDR1 SGHRS, CDR2 YFSETQ. V gave up 5 bases and J gave up 3 bases; unmatched junction bases: 4. The CDR3 extends over 13 amino acids. In nucleotides, the CDR3 is TGCGCCAGCAGGACCGGGACAGACTATGGCTACACCTTC. Translating gives CASRTGTDYGYTF.

The V and J genes are TRBV2 and TRBJ2-7; 12 bases agree with TRBD2. The V and J ends lost 4 bases and 5 bases, in that order; junction bases with no gene match: 6. The CDR3 is 15 amino acids. The germline V gene encodes CDR1 SNHLY and CDR2 FYNNEI. CDR3 DNA sequence: TGTGCCAGCAGTGGAGGACTAGCGGGGTCCCACGAGCAGTACTTC. It specifies CASSGGLAGSHEQYF.

The chain links TRBV6-6 to TRBJ1-1; D is ambiguous. Per the germline V gene, CDR1 is MNHNY and CDR2 is SVGAGI (reference sequence). Trimming cost V 4 bases and J 0 bases, with 12 bases left between them. The CDR3 is 15 amino acids. CDR3 sequence: CASSWALDMNTEAFF. The CDR3 DNA follows: TGTGCCAGCAGTTGGGCACTAGACATGAACACTGAAGCTTTCTTT.

The V and J genes are TRBV11-2 and TRBJ1-6; 7 positions agree with TRBD1. The CDR3 loop spans 16 amino acids. Losses at the gene ends were 5 bases for V and 8 bases for J; bases not matched to a gene: 12. Germline CDR1 reads SGHAT; CDR2 reads FQNNGV. CDR3 sequence reads: CASSPLQGSADSPLHF. For the CDR3, the DNA is TGTGCCAGCAGCCCACTACAGGGGAGTGCGGATTCACCCCTCCACTTT.

This clone was detected only once. The chain employs TRBV11-2 and TRBJ2-5, with TRBD1 matching 9 bases. The CDR3 runs 15 residues. Looked up from germline, CDR1 is SGHAT and CDR2 is FQNNGV. V was clipped by 8 bases and J by 7 bases; unmatched bases: 14. This CDR3 reads CASLKRQGGSGTQYF. The CDR3 DNA is TGTGCCAGCCTGAAAAGACAGGGGGGCTCCGGGACCCAGTACTTC.

The chain has TRBV11-3 and TRBJ2-7; 13 nucleotides match TRBD2. The CDR3 loop spans 16 amino acids. The J segment lost 2 bases and the V segment lost 4 bases, leaving 5 bases of the junction unmatched. Looked up from germline, CDR1 is SGHNT and CDR2 is YENEEA. In DNA, the CDR3 is TGTGCCAGCAGCTCACTCGGGACTAGCGGGGCCTACGAGCAGTACTTC. Translating gives CASSSLGTSGAYEQYF.

Only one count was recorded for this clone. The gene calls are TRBV5-5 and TRBJ2-7, with D possibly TRBD1 on 6 matching bases. V was clipped by 4 bases and J by 2 bases, with 13 bases between them. Germline assignment: CDR1 SGHKS and CDR2 YYEKEE (reference sequence). This CDR3 region has 14 residues. DNA of the CDR3: TGTGCCAGCAGCCTCCCCGCAGGGGCCTACGAGCAGTACTTC. Translated, it gives CASSLPAGAYEQYF. The full variable domain, its missing parts supplied by reference TRBV5-5 and TRBJ2-7, is DAGVTQSPTHLIKTRGQQVTLRCSPISGHKSVSWYQQVLGQGPQFIFQYYEKEERGRGNFPDRFSARQFPNYSSELNVNALLLGDSALYLCASSLPAGAYEQYFGPGTRLTVT.

This rearrangement joins TRBV27 to TRBJ2-7; 9 nucleotides align to TRBD2. The V gene's germline CDR1 is MNHEY and CDR2 SMNVEV (reference sequence). CDR3 length: 14 amino acids. The V gene end was trimmed by 2 bases and the J gene end by 1 base; junction bases not matched to a gene: 0. CDR3 residues: CASSLLAGSYEQYF. For the CDR3, the DNA is TGTGCCAGCAGTTTACTAGCGGGGTCCTACGAGCAGTACTTC.

The chain uses TRBV13 and TRBJ1-6, with D possibly being TRBD1 (5 bases). Germline assignment: CDR1 PRHDT and CDR2 FYEKMQ (reference sequence). The CDR3 is 15 residues long. The V gene lost 0 bases and the J gene lost 7 bases, with 10 bases spanning the gap. The DNA for the CDR3 is TGTGCCAGCAGCTTAGGAGGGGTGAAGAATTCACCCCTCCACTTT. Residues: CASSLGGVKNSPLHF.

The rearrangement joins TRBV27 to TRBJ2-3; D may be TRBD1 (6 bases). Between the trimmed V and J ends, which lost 5 bases and 0 bases, there was a span of 15 bases. CDR1 is MNHEY and CDR2 is SMNVEV in the germline V gene (reference sequence). The CDR3 is made up of 16 amino acids. The CDR3: CASSHVQGLSTDTQYF. CDR3 bases: TGTGCCAGCAGTCACGTACAGGGATTAAGCACAGATACGCAGTATTTT.

The chain has TRBV21-1 and TRBJ1-5; the table assigns TRBD1, which was not confirmed against the DNA. TRBV21-1 corresponds to a pseudogene. The CDR3 runs to 18 residues. In nucleotides, the CDR3 is TGTGCCAGCAGCAAAAAGGACAGGGGCCATTATAGCAATCAGCCCCAGCATTTT. It specifies CASSKKDRGHYSNQPQHF.

V usage is TRBV7-3 and J usage is TRBJ2-1; 14 nucleotides align to TRBD2. The CDR3 is 15 residues long. Germline-derived CDR1 and CDR2 are SGHTA and FQGTGA. J lost 6 bases, V lost 5 bases, and 3 bases had no gene match. This chain's CDR3 is CASSPGTSGSNEQFF. The CDR3, as DNA: TGTGCCAGCAGCCCCGGGACTAGCGGGAGCAATGAGCAGTTCTTC.

This clone came up a few times. The rearrangement joins TRBV7-9 to TRBJ1-4, with D tentatively TRBD1 (5 bases). This CDR3 region has 15 residues. Trimming removed 1 base at V and 3 bases at J, with 9 bases between. CDR1 and CDR2 (germline): SEHNR, FQNEAQ (reference sequence). The chain's CDR3 is CASSLGRQPNEKLFF. CDR3 coding DNA: TGTGCCAGCAGCTTAGGTCGACAGCCTAATGAAAAACTGTTTTTT.

The J gene is TRBJ1-3, the V gene TRBV11-2; TRBD1 might be the D (6 bases). Trimming removed 5 bases from V and 4 bases from J, with 21 bases in between. CDR3 length equals 17 residues. The germline CDR1 and CDR2 sequences are SGHAT and FQNNGV. The CDR3 is CASSPEGGGGEGNTIYF. The CDR3 DNA reads as TGTGCCAGCAGCCCCGAGGGAGGGGGTGGCGAGGGAAACACCATATATTTT. The full variable domain, its missing parts supplied by reference TRBV11-2 and TRBJ1-3, is EAGVAQSPRYKIIEKRQSVAFWCNPISGHATLYWYQQILGQGPKLLIQFQNNGVVDDSQLPKDRFSAERLKGVDSTLKIQPAKLEDSAVYLCASSPEGGGGEGNTIYFGEGSWLTVV.

V and J are TRBV4-3 and TRBJ2-7, with TRBD2 matching over 15 bases. V gave up 4 bases and J gave up 8 bases; unmatched junction bases: 9. The length of the CDR3 is 16 residues. Germline V gives CDR1 LGHNA, CDR2 YSLEER. CDR3 nucleotides: TGCGCCAGCAGCCCCGGACTAGCGGGGGGGTTCTTACAGCAGTACTTC. Translated, it gives CASSPGLAGGFLQQYF.

The rearrangement joins TRBV15 to TRBJ1-6; 7 bases agree with TRBD1. The CDR3 contains 16 residues. Germline assignment: CDR1 LNHNV and CDR2 YYDKDF (reference sequence). The trim removed 0 bases at V and 10 bases at J, leaving 9 bases unmatched. CDR3 nucleotides: TGTGCCACCAGCAGAGATAGGGCAGGGGGAGCCTCACCCCTCCACTTT. As protein: CATSRDRAGGASPLHF.

The gene calls are TRBV28 and TRBJ1-2; D may be TRBD1 (5 bases). The length of the CDR3 is 13 residues. Per the germline V gene, CDR1 is MDHEN and CDR2 is SYDVKM. V lost 6 bases, J lost 8 bases, and 16 bases lay in between. CDR3 in DNA: TGTGCCAGCAGACTCGGGGGGTTCGGAGGCTACACCTTC. This encodes CASRLGGFGGYTF.

This clone was seen only once. The chain is built from TRBV9 and TRBJ2-2, with 11 bases fitting TRBD2. The V gene's germline CDR1 is SGDLS and CDR2 YYNGEE. The V segment lost 4 bases and the J segment 3 bases; nucleotides outside the gene matches: 2. There are 15 residues in the CDR3. CDR3 in amino acids: CASSFSGRDTGELFF. CDR3 coding DNA: TGTGCCAGCAGCTTTAGCGGGAGGGACACCGGGGAGCTGTTTTTT.

This chain links TRBV5-1 with TRBJ2-3, with D perhaps matching TRBD2 (6 bases). Deletions cut 0 bases from V and 4 bases from J, with 15 bases between. CDR3 length: 16 amino acids. Looked up from germline, CDR1 is SGHRS and CDR2 is YFSETQ. The CDR3: CASSLGRSSAADTQYF. In DNA, the CDR3 is TGCGCCAGCAGCTTGGGTCGGTCTAGCGCTGCAGATACGCAGTATTTT.

This clone was seen once. This chain connects TRBV11-3 to TRBJ2-6; 7 bases are a match to TRBD1. The CDR3 consists of 15 residues. V shed 5 bases and J 2 bases; nucleotides not matched to a gene: 3. Germline V CDR1 and CDR2: SGHNT, YENEEA. The CDR3, as DNA: TGTGCCAGCAGCGTCCAGGGGGCTGGGGCCAACGTCCTGACTTTC. The encoded protein is CASSVQGAGANVLTF. Together with reference TRBV11-3 and TRBJ2-6, the CDR3 gives the full variable domain: EAGVVQSPRYKIIEKKQPVAFWCNPISGHNTLYWYLQNLGQGPELLIRYENEEAVDDSQLPKDRFSAERLKGVDSTLKIQPAELGDSAVYLCASSVQGAGANVLTFGAGSRLTVL.

The chain has TRBV5-6 and TRBJ2-7; no firm D call. The CDR3 totals 14 residues. Germline loops: CDR1 SGHDT, CDR2 YYEEEE. Trimming removed 0 bases at V and 0 bases at J, with 7 bases between. CDR3: CASSLGLPSYEQYF. The CDR3, as DNA: TGTGCCAGCAGCTTGGGACTGCCCTCCTACGAGCAGTACTTC.

The chain recombines TRBV9 with TRBJ2-7, with TRBD1 as a possible D gene (6 bases). Deletions cut 2 bases from V and 3 bases from J, with 12 bases between. The germline gives CDR1 SGDLS, CDR2 YYNGEE. The CDR3 covers 14 residues. For the CDR3, the DNA is TGTGCCAGCAGCGTGGGCAGGGGTGACTACGAGCAGTACTTC. As protein: CASSVGRGDYEQYF.

The genes are TRBV7-3 and TRBJ2-1; D ambiguous. Germline CDR1 is SGHTA and CDR2 is FQGTGA. CDR3 length: 17 residues. Trimming shortened V by 5 bases and J by 3 bases, and 20 bases separated the two germline ends. The CDR3 loop is CASSASTAYYNYNEQFF. CDR3 coding DNA: TGTGCCAGCAGCGCCTCAACCGCATACTATAACTACAATGAGCAGTTCTTC.

The CDR3 spells CASSYPSPKDRVLTYEQYF. In DNA, the CDR3 is TGTGCCAGCAGCTACCCGTCGCCAAAGGACAGGGTGCTAACCTACGAGCAGTACTTC. The rearrangement joins TRBV5-4 to TRBJ2-7; 8 bases map to TRBD1. The CDR3 length is 19 residues. The ends lost 3 bases at V and 2 bases at J; junction bases unmatched: 19. Germline assignment: CDR1 SGHNT and CDR2 YYREEE (reference sequence).